A single sample is the source of the 12 T cell receptor beta chains below, sequenced in a study of beta chain features in type 1 diabetes. Expressed TCRB transcripts got sequenced, as all isolated RNA was reverse transcribed. The method was immunoSEQ multiplex PCR; TCRdb's version includes in-frame clones alone and lacks a portion of them. Of around 450,000 clones in the sample, roughly 10% were seen once. Sequencing input: naive CD4+ T cells from blood. The receptor source for this set is a young woman in good health.

This clone was observed a handful of times. This rearrangement joins TRBV19 to TRBJ2-3; a weak D match, TRBD2 (6 bases). This CDR3 is built from 14 residues. Germline V lookup: CDR1 LNHDA, CDR2 SQIVND (reference sequence). V gave up 6 bases and J gave up 2 bases, with 12 bases separating them. The CDR3 region has the DNA TGTGCCAGTAGGGCGCGGGGACCCACAGATACGCAGTATTTT. Amino acids: CASRARGPTDTQYF.

The gene calls are TRBV18 and TRBJ2-7, with 8 positions matching TRBD2. There are 15 residues in the CDR3. Germline loops: CDR1 KGHSH, CDR2 LQKENI. V was pared by 6 bases and J by 2 bases, with 9 bases of the junction left unmatched. DNA for the CDR3: TGTGCCAGCTCTCGGACTAGCTTGGACACCTACGAGCAGTACTTC. Its protein is CASSRTSLDTYEQYF.

The chain uses TRBV6-5 and TRBJ1-2; D not certain. Deletions cut 2 bases from V and 1 base from J, with 8 bases between. There are 14 residues in the CDR3. Germline V gene data show CDR1 as MNHEY and CDR2 as SVGAGI. In DNA form, the CDR3 reads TGTGCCAGCAGTTACGCTCCGGGTAACTATGGCTACACCTTC. As protein: CASSYAPGNYGYTF.

The rearrangement joins TRBV18 to TRBJ2-4, with 7 bases that match TRBD2. CDR1 and CDR2 (germline): KGHSH, LQKENI. With 3 bases clipped from V and 13 bases from J, the junction kept 21 bases outside the gene matches. CDR3 size: 17 residues. CDR3 DNA sequence: TGTGCCAGCTCACCTCCGGGAGGACTGGCGGGTAAACTTCAGCAGTACTTC. Translated: CASSPPGGLAGKLQQYF.

This clone was seen only a few times. The chain employs TRBV4-2 and TRBJ2-1, with 8 bases that match TRBD1. V was pared by 1 base and J by 3 bases, with 8 bases of the junction left unmatched. CDR1 is LGHNA, CDR2 YNFKEQ, per germline. CDR3 size: 17 residues. The CDR3 loop reads CASSQVVRTGLYNEQFF. The CDR3 nucleotides read TGTGCCAGCAGCCAAGTCGTCCGGACAGGGCTCTACAATGAGCAGTTCTTC.

This clone has just a few counts. The gene calls are TRBV7-9 and TRBJ1-1, with unresolved D. CDR3 length equals 14 residues. V shed 1 base and J shed 1 base, with 7 bases lying between them. Germline lookup yields CDR1 SEHNR and CDR2 FQNEAQ (reference sequence). DNA of the CDR3: TGTGCCAGCAGCTTAGAGGTAGGGAACACTGAAGCTTTCTTT. Amino acid sequence: CASSLEVGNTEAFF.

This clone was seen only a few times. The chain recombines TRBV16 with TRBJ1-5; 10 positions match TRBD1. Trimming at V came to 1 base and at J to 6 bases, leaving 6 bases not matched to a gene. Germline V CDR1 and CDR2: KGHSY, FQNENV. This CDR3 contains 16 residues. The CDR3, as DNA: TGTGCCAGCAGCCAATGGGGACAGGGGATCTCTCAGCCCCAGCATTTT. Protein sequence: CASSQWGQGISQPQHF. The whole variable domain, filled in from reference TRBV16 and TRBJ1-5, reads GEEVAQTPKHLVRGEGQKAKLYCAPIKGHSYVFWYQQVLKNEFKFLISFQNENVFDETGMPKERFSAKCLPNSPCSLEIQATKLEDSAVYFCASSQWGQGISQPQHFGDGTRLSIL.

The V call is TRBV4-1, the J call TRBJ1-4, with 9 bases identical to TRBD1. With 2 bases clipped from V and 6 bases from J, the junction kept 1 base outside the gene matches. CDR1 and CDR2 from the germline V gene are MGHRA and YSYEKL. The CDR3 contains 14 residues. CDR3 in amino acids: CASSQRTGDEKLFF. The CDR3 DNA is TGCGCCAGCAGCCAAAGGACAGGGGATGAAAAACTGTTTTTT.

This chain connects TRBV5-4 to TRBJ2-7; perhaps TRBD2 as D (5 bases). The CDR3 has 12 residues. Trimming cost V 3 bases and J 7 bases, with 11 bases left between them. Germline values: CDR1 SGHNT, CDR2 YYREEE (reference sequence). CDR3 bases: TGTGCCAGCAGCTCCGGATCGGGAGAGCAGTACTTC. This translates into CASSSGSGEQYF.

This clone was counted a few times. The chain links TRBV7-2 to TRBJ2-7, with D perhaps being TRBD1 or TRBD2 (5 bases each). The CDR3 length is 13 residues. Germline V gene data show CDR1 as SGHTA and CDR2 as FQGNSA. The V end was cut by 2 bases, the J end by 5 bases, with 10 bases between. CDR3 protein: CASSLLRGHEQYF. In DNA, the CDR3 is TGTGCCAGCAGCTTACTTCGGGGCCACGAGCAGTACTTC.

This clone was counted only a few times. The chain employs TRBV15 and TRBJ2-5; D is uncertain. V gave up 3 bases and J gave up 1 base, with 6 bases separating them. This CDR3 is built from 13 residues. Germline CDR1 and CDR2: LNHNV and YYDKDF (reference sequence). The CDR3 sequence is CATSSRSQETQYF. DNA of the CDR3: TGTGCCACCAGCAGTAGGAGCCAAGAGACCCAGTACTTC.

A word on this clone: Other DNA sequences from this sample encode an identical CDR3 as well. This chain joins TRBV29-1 and TRBJ1-2, with no clear D. The V and J ends lost 4 bases and 10 bases respectively, with 4 bases between them. The CDR3 is made up of 8 amino acids. Germline CDR1 reads SQVTM; CDR2 reads ANQGSEA. Written as DNA, the CDR3 is TGCAGCGTTGGGGACTACACCTTC. It specifies CSVGDYTF.